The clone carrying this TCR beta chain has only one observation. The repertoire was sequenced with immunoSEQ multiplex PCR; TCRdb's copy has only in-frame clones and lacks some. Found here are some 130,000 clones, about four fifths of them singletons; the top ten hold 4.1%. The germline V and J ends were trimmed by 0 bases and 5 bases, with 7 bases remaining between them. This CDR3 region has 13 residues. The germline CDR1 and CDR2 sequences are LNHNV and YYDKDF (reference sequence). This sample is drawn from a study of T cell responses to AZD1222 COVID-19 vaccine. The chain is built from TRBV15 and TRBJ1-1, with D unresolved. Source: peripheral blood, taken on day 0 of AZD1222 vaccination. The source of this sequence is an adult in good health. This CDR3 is CATSRERKTEAFF. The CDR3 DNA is TGTGCCACCAGCAGAGAGCGGAAAACTGAAGCTTTCTTT.